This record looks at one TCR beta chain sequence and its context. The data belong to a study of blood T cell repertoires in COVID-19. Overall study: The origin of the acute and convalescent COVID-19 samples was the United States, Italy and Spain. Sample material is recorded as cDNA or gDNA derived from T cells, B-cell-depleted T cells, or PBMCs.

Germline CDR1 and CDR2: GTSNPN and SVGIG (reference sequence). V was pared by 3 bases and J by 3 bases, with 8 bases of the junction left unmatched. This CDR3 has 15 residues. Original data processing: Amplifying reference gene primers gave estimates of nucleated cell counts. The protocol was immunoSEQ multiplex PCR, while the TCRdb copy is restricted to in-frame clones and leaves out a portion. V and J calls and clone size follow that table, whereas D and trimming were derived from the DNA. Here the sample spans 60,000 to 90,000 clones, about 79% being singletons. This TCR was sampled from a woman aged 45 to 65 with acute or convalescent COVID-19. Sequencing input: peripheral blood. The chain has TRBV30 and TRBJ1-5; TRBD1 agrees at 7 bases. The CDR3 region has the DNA TGTGCCTGGAGCAGGGGGACAGTTCTCAATCAGCCCCAGCATTTT. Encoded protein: CAWSRGTVLNQPQHF.